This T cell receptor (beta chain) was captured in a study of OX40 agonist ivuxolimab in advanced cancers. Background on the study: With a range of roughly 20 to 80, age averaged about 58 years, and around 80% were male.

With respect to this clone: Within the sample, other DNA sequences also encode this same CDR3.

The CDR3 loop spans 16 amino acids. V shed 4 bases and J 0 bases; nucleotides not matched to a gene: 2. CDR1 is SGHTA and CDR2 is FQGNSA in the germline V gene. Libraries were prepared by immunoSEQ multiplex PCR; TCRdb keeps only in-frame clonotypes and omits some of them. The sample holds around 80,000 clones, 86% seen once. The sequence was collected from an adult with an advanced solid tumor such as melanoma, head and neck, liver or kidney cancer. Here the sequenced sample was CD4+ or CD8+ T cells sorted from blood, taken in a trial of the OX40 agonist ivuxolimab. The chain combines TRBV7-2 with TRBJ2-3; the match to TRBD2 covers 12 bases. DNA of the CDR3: TGTGCCAGCAGCTCGGGACTAGCGGGTAGCACAGATACGCAGTATTTT. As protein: CASSSGLAGSTDTQYF.